The present T cell receptor delta chain was sequenced within a study of γδ T cells in repeated Plasmodium falciparum infection. Study details: Four controlled malaria infections with P. falciparum NF54 spanned around 660 days. Timepoints: baseline, immediately before selected infections, and 21 days after every infection.

Bulk repertoires came from Vgamma9/Vdelta2+ or Vdelta2-negative gammadelta T cells flow-sorted from PBMC. This clone showed up many times. The antigen is not known. The TCRdb protein, from a much larger clone, departs from this DNA's translation at residue 11, likely by read error; the protein shown derives from the DNA. Study results and caveats: Vdelta2-negative gammadelta repertoires appeared less diverse and less shared in Malian than Australian children.

TCRdb redid the clone calls on the multiplex PCR reads with CATT. The data show tens of thousands of delta-chain clones, 0.8% to 1% seen once. Unmatched junction bases numbered 27, after V lost 0 bases and J lost 3 bases. Germline CDR1 and CDR2: TSWWSYY and QGS. CDR3 length: 23 amino acids. Specimen: gamma-delta T cells from blood. This clonotype was obtained from a pool of human donors (malaria-infected and uninfected, not separated). The chain is built from TRDV1 and TRDJ1; 8 bases fit TRDD3. TCRdb supplies no J gene; here it was assigned by aligning the nucleotide sequence to germline. CDR3 in amino acids: CALGELPCLPETLWGTPPDKLIF. CDR3 DNA sequence: TGTGCTCTTGGGGAACTACCCTGCCTTCCCGAGACTCTCTGGGGGACCCCTCCCGATAAACTCATCTTT.